Described below is a single T cell receptor (beta chain) sequence and its context. The table lists this clonotype with a few counts. Its binding antigen is unknown. No much larger clonotype is one base removed from it; base qualities were not supplied. The sample is drawn from a study of Graves' ophthalmopathy and Graves' hyperthyroidism (dated by TCRdb to between 2017 and 2018). Regarding the study in general: Peripheral blood samples were taken at the time of initial diagnosis, before any treatment was given. The study used TCR beta repertoire signatures to distinguish Graves' ophthalmopathy from Graves' hyperthyroidism and to predict progression to ophthalmopathy. In total, over 130 blood samples were TCR-sequenced: 43 ophthalmopathy, some 72 hyperthyroidism and some 17 hyperthyroidism-to-ophthalmopathy patients. To explore V-J signatures that distinguish ophthalmopathy from hyperthyroidism, a discovery set of roughly 98 patients was enrolled, made up of more than 40 with ophthalmopathy and some 58 with stable hyperthyroidism. The independent validation cohort included under 20 hyperthyroidism patients plus 17 patients who later progressed from hyperthyroidism to ophthalmopathy. In roughly six hyperthyroidism patients, the T-cell repertoires found in thyroid tissue were compared with those found in blood. Following sampling, methimazole starting at 30 mg daily was administered to hyperthyroidism patients, and high-dose intravenous methylprednisolone was administered to ophthalmopathy patients.

The investigation overall reported the following: In validation, the model predicted ophthalmopathy progression with 55% to 71% sensitivity and roughly 72% specificity; roughly 11 predicted patients were CT-confirmed with GO in a median of around 6 months. In cross-validation, the 13-signature model distinguished ophthalmopathy from stable hyperthyroidism with about 88% sensitivity and 81.08% specificity, and in the test set the corresponding values were 80% and 75%. Most of the expanded thyroid clonotypes with a frequency above 0.001 were also detected in blood, and it was suggested that the thyroid immune response may be reflected by blood repertoires. Sample size was not predetermined statistically, and investigators were not blinded to group allocation.

Ophthalmopathy patients had moderately to severely active disease, Clinical Activity Score of at least 3, NOSPECS grade of at least 4, and disease duration under 3 months. Patients with other autoimmune diseases, uncontrolled infections, pregnancy or lactation were excluded. Clinical symptoms, serum thyroxine, TRAb, thyroid ultrasound and orbital computed tomography formed the basis of the diagnosis. Using Ficoll-Paque density gradient centrifugation, PBMCs were isolated from less than 11 ml of fresh peripheral blood. Trizol reagent was used to extract the total RNA, and its quality was then checked on an Agilent 2100 Bioanalyzer. For repertoire sequencing, TCR beta CDR3 regions were amplified from RNA transcripts. HTBI primers and the Qiagen OneStep RT-PCR kit were used in a first-round RT-PCR, which was followed by a second-round multiplex PCR, size selection and purification. Libraries were sequenced paired-end with 100 bp reads on an Illumina HiSeq2000. Per the source publication's procedure: SOAPnuke was used to process the reads, removing any read that contained adapters or uncalled bases, had a mean Phred below 15, or lacked an exact match to the constant primer or identifier. COPE v1.2.5 was used to merge the high-quality paired reads. Clonotypes were defined as unique nucleotide sequences and were aligned to IMGT TRB V, D and J references using MiTCR v1.1. The analysis was limited to V-J combinations with a frequency above 0.0001, which together covered over 98% of repertoires. A TCR clonal expansion and chaos score per V-J combination was defined as the ratio of F50 clonal expansion to chaos observed in the TCRdist matrix. Welch's t-statistics and random forest were used to narrow the features down to 13 V-J combinations, which were then fed into a naive Bayes classifier. Thyroid-blood repertoire similarity was quantified with the Morisita-Horn index. TCRdb reanalyzed the raw reads on its own, using fastp at Q25 for trimming and MiXCR for clone calling, and kept in-frame beta chains. Each entry merges the rows of one CDR3 protein and shows their most common DNA and genes. TCRdb, rather than the study authors, made the V and J calls. Counted in this sample were 500,000 to 800,000 distinct CDR3 sequences; roughly 39% of them appeared once. The top ten hold over 2.5% of the sample.

Sequenced sample: peripheral blood. The TCR sequence derives from an adult man with Graves' ophthalmopathy.

For the CDR3, the sequence is CARDSSSGANVLTF. The DNA sequence is TGTGCCCGGGACAGTTCCTCTGGGGCCAACGTCCTGACTTTC. The V gene is TRBV24-1 and the J gene is TRBJ2-6; 7 nucleotides in the junction match TRBD1. The CDR3 numbers 14 residues from cysteine through phenylalanine. Only the CDR3 DNA is retained, 42 bases long and in frame from the first base. Reading the germline V gene gives CDR1 KGHDR and CDR2 SFDVKD. V ends up 12 bases short and J 0 bases short, with an unmatched junction base count of 4.